One sample yielded the 12 T cell receptor beta chains listed below, sequenced in a study of T cells expressing NK-cell markers (dated by TCRdb to 2020 to 2022). The method was 5' RACE. Reads for this sample came from an Illumina HiSeq 2000. Each CDR3 protein sequence appears as one entry after TCRdb reprocessed the reads, and no DNA is included. This sample's table lists hundreds of thousands of distinct CDR3 sequences. More than 3.5% of the sample belongs to the ten largest clones. Sequencing was done on a sample of blood T cells: a sorted CD56 or NKG2C T cell subset, CD4+ or CD8+ T cells, or bulk PBMC T cells (not recorded which). These receptors all stem from a woman between 18 and 75 years old in good health.

The chain uses TRBV20-1 and TRBJ2-5; TCRdb outputs TRBD1, but without DNA this stays unchecked. The germline V gene encodes CDR1 DFQATT and CDR2 SNEGSKA (reference sequence). This CDR3 has 16 amino acids. The CDR3 sequence is CSAIWPLRGSRETQYF.

V gene TRBV20-1 combines with J gene TRBJ2-1; TCRdb proposes TRBD2, but this gene call is untestable without DNA. The V gene's germline CDR1 is DFQATT and CDR2 SNEGSKA (reference sequence). This CDR3 has 15 residues. The CDR3 is CSARPVAGGSNEQFF.

This chain connects TRBV12-3 or TRBV12-4 to TRBJ2-1; TCRdb's D call, TRBD2, is unchecked because there is no DNA. This CDR3 has 17 amino acids. The chain's CDR3 is CASRLAGGDYSYNEQFF.

This sequence joins TRBV9 and TRBJ2-2; the TRBD1 assignment by TCRdb is unverifiable without DNA. The CDR3 has 13 residues. Germline-derived CDR1 and CDR2 are SGDLS and YYNGEE. The CDR3 spells CASTPGDVGELFF.

The genes are TRBV7-9 and TRBJ2-5; absent DNA, TCRdb's TRBD1 call cannot be checked. The CDR3 totals 14 residues. Per the germline V gene, CDR1 is SEHNR and CDR2 is FQNEAQ (reference sequence). The CDR3 loop is CASSERTDKETQYF.

V usage is TRBV5-1 and J usage is TRBJ2-3; TCRdb lists TRBD2, though no DNA is available to test this call. Germline CDR1 SGHRS, CDR2 YFSETQ. The length of the CDR3 is 16 residues. Here the CDR3 reads CASSALAGGVSDTQYF.

This chain links TRBV20-1 with TRBJ2-7. The V gene's germline CDR1 is DFQATT and CDR2 SNEGSKA (reference sequence). CDR3 size: 13 residues. The CDR3 here is CSARRQELYEQYF.

The chain is built from TRBV20-1 and TRBJ2-3; TCRdb gives TRBD2 as the D gene, but with no DNA this cannot be confirmed. CDR3 length equals 14 residues. CDR1 and CDR2 from the germline V gene are DFQATT and SNEGSKA (reference sequence). The CDR3: CSATGREWTDTQYF.

V gene TRBV5-1 combines with J gene TRBJ2-7; with no DNA, the TCRdb D assignment of TRBD1 cannot be verified. The CDR3 runs to 16 residues. In germline, CDR1 is SGHRS, CDR2 YFSETQ. The CDR3 loop reads CASSPGPGGSSYEQYF.

The rearrangement joins TRBV7-2 to TRBJ2-1. This CDR3 is 16 amino acids long. Looked up from germline, CDR1 is SGHTA and CDR2 is FQGNSA. CDR3 region: CASSLASILSYNEQFF.

The chain carries TRBV14 and TRBJ2-7; TCRdb calls TRBD2, which cannot be checked without DNA. The CDR3 has 15 amino acids. Germline CDR1 and CDR2: SGHDN and FVKESK. The CDR3 loop reads CASSQDAGGVTRQYF.

The chain employs TRBV7-8 and TRBJ2-2; as DNA is missing, the TRBD1 call by TCRdb cannot be tested. This CDR3 is built from 17 residues. Germline V gene data show CDR1 as SGHVS and CDR2 as FQNEAQ. The CDR3 spells CASSLADSGWGTGELFF.